Each of the 16 T cell receptor beta chains below was sequenced from the same sample in a study of cytomegalovirus exposure and HLA in healthy donors. Both 60 Vbeta primers and 13 Jbeta primers went into the PCR. Here immunoSEQ multiplex PCR was the method, and the copy in TCRdb shows in-frame clones only, minus some. Of 130,000 or so clones in the sample, around 80% are singletons; the top ten hold around 3%. The source material was PBMCs. The source is a woman aged 18-29 years in good health and CMV-seropositive.

J is TRBJ2-7 and V is TRBV19; a weak D match, TRBD2 (5 bases). Germline V gene data show CDR1 as LNHDA and CDR2 as SQIVND (reference sequence). The V and J ends lost 4 bases and 1 base respectively, with 14 bases between them. The length of the CDR3 is 15 residues. CDR3 DNA: TGTGCCAGTAGTACGGAGGCAGACTCTTCCTACGAGCAGTACTTC. Its translation: CASSTEADSSYEQYF.

The V and J genes are TRBV5-6 and TRBJ1-1, with TRBD1 identical over 8 bases. This CDR3 region has 14 residues. Germline trimming cut 5 bases from V and 2 bases from J; bases unmatched to any gene: 5. Germline lookup yields CDR1 SGHDT and CDR2 YYEEEE. CDR3 loop: CASSFGQGNTEAFF. The CDR3 region has the DNA TGTGCCAGCAGTTTCGGACAGGGTAACACTGAAGCTTTCTTT.

The V call is TRBV6-5, the J call TRBJ2-1; no clear D. The germline CDR1 and CDR2 sequences are MNHEY and SVGAGI. The CDR3 runs to 14 residues. V dropped 6 bases and J dropped 0 bases, with 9 bases sitting between them. Here the CDR3 reads CASRLGSSYNEQFF. The CDR3 nucleotides read TGTGCCAGCAGGCTGGGCAGCTCCTACAATGAGCAGTTCTTC.

In regard to this clone: Other DNA variants within this sample encode the same CDR3. The chain combines TRBV6-1 with TRBJ2-7; D is perhaps TRBD2 (5 bases). Between the trimmed V and J ends, which lost 10 bases and 4 bases, there was a span of 11 bases. The CDR3 sequence is 11 residues long. CDR1 is MNHNS, CDR2 SASEGT, per germline. In nucleotides, the CDR3 is TGTGCCACCACGGGGATTTACGAGCAGTACTTC. Encoded protein: CATTGIYEQYF.

This chain uses TRBV6-6 with TRBJ1-2; 7 nucleotides match TRBD1. V gave up 0 bases and J gave up 6 bases; unmatched junction bases: 4. CDR3 length equals 14 residues. CDR1 MNHNY and CDR2 SVGAGI come from the germline V gene (reference sequence). The CDR3 is CASSYSGDSDGYTF. DNA for the CDR3: TGTGCCAGCAGTTACTCGGGGGACAGTGATGGCTACACCTTC.

V usage is TRBV6-5 and J usage is TRBJ2-7; D remains ambiguous. With 2 bases removed from V and 12 bases from J, the gap between germline ends came to 11 bases. Germline assignment: CDR1 MNHEY and CDR2 SVGAGI. CDR3 length equals 11 residues. DNA of the CDR3: TGTGCCAGCAGTTACGGCCCAGCGTGGTACTTC. It translates to CASSYGPAWYF.

The genes are TRBV28 and TRBJ1-5; no reliable D call. This CDR3 is 14 amino acids long. The V gene lost 4 bases and the J gene lost 5 bases, with 12 bases spanning the gap. Looked up from germline, CDR1 is MDHEN and CDR2 is SYDVKM. CDR3 protein: CASSSRTGYQPQHF. CDR3 nucleotide sequence: TGTGCCAGCAGTTCAAGGACGGGATATCAGCCCCAGCATTTT.

The chain has TRBV15 and TRBJ2-5; 7 bases line up with TRBD2. The CDR3 extends over 12 amino acids. After removal of 8 bases from V and 2 bases from J, the junction contained 2 bases not matched to a gene. The germline gives CDR1 LNHNV, CDR2 YYDKDF (reference sequence). CDR3 loop: CATRDYQETQYF. CDR3 DNA sequence: TGTGCCACCCGGGACTATCAAGAGACCCAGTACTTC. Full variable domain (missing parts from reference TRBV15 and TRBJ2-5): DAMVIQNPRYQVTQFGKPVTLSCSQTLNHNVMYWYQQKSSQAPKLLFHYYDKDFNNEADTPDNFQSRRPNTSFCFLDIRSPGLGDTAMYLCATRDYQETQYFGPGTRLLVL.

This clone came up a few times. The V and J genes are TRBV13 and TRBJ2-7; TRBD1 is a possible D gene (5 bases). The CDR3 extends over 17 amino acids. V gave up 4 bases and J gave up 3 bases, with 22 bases separating them. CDR1 is PRHDT, CDR2 FYEKMQ, per germline (reference sequence). The CDR3 loop is CASSSYGGAEPVYEQYF. The CDR3 DNA reads as TGTGCCAGCAGCTCGTATGGTGGGGCAGAGCCGGTCTACGAGCAGTACTTC.

The J gene is TRBJ2-3, the V gene TRBV27; a possible D gene is TRBD1 (6 bases). CDR1 and CDR2 from the germline V gene are MNHEY and SMNVEV (reference sequence). The CDR3 runs to 12 residues. V lost 5 bases and J lost 6, with 9 bases in between. CDR3 sequence reads: CASSTGTDTQYF. CDR3 DNA sequence: TGTGCCAGCAGTACAGGGACCGATACGCAGTATTTT.

The chain has TRBV7-9 and TRBJ1-2; TRBD1 is a possible D gene (6 bases). The CDR3 is made up of 17 amino acids. Trimming took 4 bases from V and 4 from J, leaving 22 bases between them. Germline V lookup: CDR1 SEHNR, CDR2 FQNEAQ (reference sequence). The CDR3 spells CASSSLQVQGISYGYTF. CDR3 in DNA: TGTGCCAGCAGCTCCTTGCAGGTTCAGGGGATAAGCTATGGCTACACCTTC.

This clone has only one observation. In the same sample, other DNA sequences code for this CDR3. The chain employs TRBV7-3 and TRBJ2-3; 9 nucleotides line up with TRBD2. The CDR3 extends over 15 amino acids. V was pared by 1 base and J by 3 bases, with 2 bases of the junction left unmatched. Germline V gene lookup returns CDR1 SGHTA and CDR2 FQGTGA. This CDR3 reads CASSLSGGATDTQYF. The CDR3 bases are TGTGCCAGCAGCTTAAGCGGGGGGGCTACAGATACGCAGTATTTT.

This rearrangement joins TRBV4-1 to TRBJ2-7; a possible D gene is TRBD1 (5 bases). Germline lookup yields CDR1 MGHRA and CDR2 YSYEKL. V gave up 4 bases and J gave up 2 bases, with 15 bases separating them. The CDR3 is made up of 15 amino acids. CDR3 nucleotide sequence: TGCGCCAGCAGCCGCGTCTTGGTGGACACCTACGAGCAGTACTTC. This translates into CASSRVLVDTYEQYF.

This clone was detected only a few times. The chain joins TRBV2 to TRBJ1-1, with TRBD1 matching 7 bases. The CDR3 has 13 residues. V gave up 9 bases and J gave up 7 bases; unmatched junction bases: 11. CDR1 and CDR2 (germline): SNHLY, FYNNEI. The CDR3 sequence is CASLDRAGGEAFF. CDR3 in DNA: TGTGCCAGTCTCGACAGGGCCGGAGGTGAAGCTTTCTTT.

The V and J genes are TRBV6-5 and TRBJ2-7; D ambiguous. This CDR3 region has 13 residues. The germline V gene has CDR1 MNHEY and CDR2 SVGAGI. V lost 4 bases and J lost 3, with 10 bases in between. CDR3 residues: CASSFSGYYEQYF. CDR3 sequence (DNA): TGTGCCAGCAGTTTTTCCGGGTACTACGAGCAGTACTTC.

The chain recombines TRBV25-1 with TRBJ2-1; 7 bases align to TRBD2. After removal of 4 bases from V and 8 bases from J, the junction contained 11 bases not matched to a gene. The germline gives CDR1 MGHDK, CDR2 SYGVNS. There are 15 residues in the CDR3. The CDR3 DNA is TGTGCCAGCAGTGTATTAGTTCGGGGGGAAGATGAGCAGTTCTTC. Translation: CASSVLVRGEDEQFF.